This is a list of T cell receptor beta chains from one sample in a study of CD8 T cells in Susac syndrome. TCRdb itself ran the immunoSEQ multiplex PCR reads through MiXCR, one entry per CDR3 protein. The data contain some 120,000 distinct CDR3 sequences, less than 95% of them seen just once; the ten biggest clones take up about 0.13%. Sequenced sample: CD4+ T cells from PBMCs. The receptors come from a human donor with multiple sclerosis. CDR3s include the opening cysteine and the closing phenylalanine or tryptophan. Fields, in order: V gene, D gene, J gene, clone size, CDR3 DNA, CDR3 protein. A D gene is named only where the DNA matches it firmly. Clone sizes are given selectively: once, few, many, or a class where the clone is expanded.

v_gene: TRBV6-5
d_gene: -
j_gene: TRBJ2-7
abundance: -
CDR3nt: TGTGCCAGCAGTACCTTAATGGAGCAGTACTTC
CDR3aa: CASSTLMEQYF

v_gene: TRBV7-9
d_gene: -
j_gene: TRBJ1-5
abundance: -
CDR3nt: TGTGCCGTTGGGACGAGTGATCAGCCCCAGCATTTT
CDR3aa: CAVGTSDQPQHF

v_gene: TRBV5-1
d_gene: -
j_gene: TRBJ1-1
abundance: -
CDR3nt: TGCGCCAGCAGCTTAATTAGGGCCTCGGGCACTGAAGCTTTCTTT
CDR3aa: CASSLIRASGTEAFF

v_gene: TRBV5-6
d_gene: -
j_gene: TRBJ1-6
abundance: -
CDR3nt: TGTGCCAGCAGCTTTGTAAGGTCTCCCGGTTCACCCCTCCACTTT
CDR3aa: CASSFVRSPGSPLHF

v_gene: TRBV6-2/TRBV6-3
d_gene: TRBD1
j_gene: TRBJ1-2
abundance: -
CDR3nt: TGTGCCAGCATCCCGGGGGGACAGGGATCCTATGGCTACACCTTC
CDR3aa: CASIPGGQGSYGYTF

v_gene: TRBV7-2
d_gene: -
j_gene: TRBJ1-1
abundance: -
CDR3nt: TGTGCCAGCAGCCCCCACGGGGCAACTGAAGCTTTCTTT
CDR3aa: CASSPHGATEAFF

v_gene: TRBV5-1
d_gene: TRBD1
j_gene: TRBJ2-7
abundance: -
CDR3nt: TGCGCCAGCAGCTTTGACGTCCCGGGACAGGGTCGGAGCGAGCAGTACTTC
CDR3aa: CASSFDVPGQGRSEQYF

v_gene: TRBV5-6
d_gene: -
j_gene: TRBJ1-2
abundance: -
CDR3nt: TGTGCCAGCAGCTCTAGGATGGAGTTTTATGGCTACACCTTC
CDR3aa: CASSSRMEFYGYTF

v_gene: TRBV7-9
d_gene: -
j_gene: TRBJ1-2
abundance: -
CDR3nt: TGTGCCAGCAGCGAAAGCCCGGGCACGTACGGCTACACCTTC
CDR3aa: CASSESPGTYGYTF

v_gene: TRBV4-3
d_gene: -
j_gene: TRBJ1-5
abundance: -
CDR3nt: TGCGCCAGCAGCCAAGATTCAGCGGGAACCCGCAATCAGCCCCAGCATTTT
CDR3aa: CASSQDSAGTRNQPQHF

v_gene: TRBV5-1
d_gene: -
j_gene: TRBJ1-2
abundance: -
CDR3nt: TGCGCCAGCAGCTTTCGGGGGCGAGGGACGGGTGGCTACACCTTC
CDR3aa: CASSFRGRGTGGYTF

v_gene: TRBV6-1
d_gene: TRBD2
j_gene: TRBJ2-1
abundance: -
CDR3nt: TGTGCCAGCAGTGCCGGGACTAGAGGGTATGAGCAGTTCTTC
CDR3aa: CASSAGTRGYEQFF

v_gene: TRBV6-1
d_gene: -
j_gene: TRBJ1-4
abundance: -
CDR3nt: TGTGCCAGCAGTGAATCTCCGGCCCAGCTCAATGAAAAACTGTTTTTT
CDR3aa: CASSESPAQLNEKLFF

v_gene: TRBV4-2
d_gene: -
j_gene: TRBJ1-2
abundance: -
CDR3nt: TGTGCCAGCAGCCAAGATGGTGGGGAGCGCGCCCCTAACTATGGCTACACCTTC
CDR3aa: CASSQDGGERAPNYGYTF

v_gene: TRBV6-6
d_gene: -
j_gene: TRBJ2-7
abundance: -
CDR3nt: TGTGCCAGCAGTTACGAGGGCAGCTTCTACGAGCAGTACTTC
CDR3aa: CASSYEGSFYEQYF

v_gene: TRBV6-1
d_gene: TRBD2
j_gene: TRBJ2-7
abundance: -
CDR3nt: TGTGCCAGCAGAGGAGGGCTAGCGGGTTACGAGCAGTACTTC
CDR3aa: CASRGGLAGYEQYF

v_gene: TRBV12-3/TRBV12-4
d_gene: -
j_gene: TRBJ1-6
abundance: -
CDR3nt: TGTGCCAGCAGTTTCGGACGGCGTAATTCACCCCTCCACTTT
CDR3aa: CASSFGRRNSPLHF

v_gene: TRBV2
d_gene: -
j_gene: TRBJ1-2
abundance: -
CDR3nt: TGTGCCAGCATTCCCTCGGGCAGGGGTCCGAACTATGGCTACACCTTC
CDR3aa: CASIPSGRGPNYGYTF

v_gene: TRBV30
d_gene: -
j_gene: TRBJ1-1
abundance: -
CDR3nt: TGTGCCTGCCCGGGACGGCGGAACACTGAAGCTTTCTTT
CDR3aa: CACPGRRNTEAFF

v_gene: TRBV27
d_gene: TRBD1
j_gene: TRBJ2-3
abundance: once
CDR3nt: TGTGCCAGCAGTTTTAGAAGGGACAGGGGCGATACGCAGTATTTT
CDR3aa: CASSFRRDRGDTQYF

v_gene: TRBV9
d_gene: -
j_gene: TRBJ1-2
abundance: -
CDR3nt: TGTGCCAGCAGTCCGGACGGGGGCCACTATGGCTACACCTTC
CDR3aa: CASSPDGGHYGYTF

v_gene: TRBV29-1
d_gene: TRBD1
j_gene: TRBJ1-1
abundance: few
CDR3nt: TGCAGCGTTGAAAGGACAGGGGGCACTGAAGCTTTCTTT
CDR3aa: CSVERTGGTEAFF

v_gene: TRBV24-1
d_gene: -
j_gene: TRBJ1-1
abundance: -
CDR3nt: TGTGCCACCAGTGATTTGACAGAACGGGGCACTGAAGCTTTCTTT
CDR3aa: CATSDLTERGTEAFF

v_gene: TRBV5-1
d_gene: -
j_gene: TRBJ1-2
abundance: -
CDR3nt: TGCGCCAGCAGCTTGGGGTACAGTGGCTACACCTTC
CDR3aa: CASSLGYSGYTF

v_gene: TRBV7-2
d_gene: -
j_gene: TRBJ1-4
abundance: -
CDR3nt: TGTGCCAGCAGCTGGAGACAGTCAACTAATGAAAAACTGTTTTTT
CDR3aa: CASSWRQSTNEKLFF

v_gene: TRBV13
d_gene: TRBD2
j_gene: TRBJ2-1
abundance: -
CDR3nt: TGTGCCAGCAGCCTCGGACTAGCGGGGCTCAATGAGCAGTTCTTC
CDR3aa: CASSLGLAGLNEQFF

v_gene: TRBV11-2
d_gene: TRBD1
j_gene: TRBJ1-2
abundance: -
CDR3nt: TGTGCCAGCAGCCGATCAGGGGGTCGACCAGGCTACACCTTC
CDR3aa: CASSRSGGRPGYTF

v_gene: TRBV4-2
d_gene: -
j_gene: TRBJ2-3
abundance: -
CDR3nt: TGTGCCAGCAGCCAAGTTGGCTTCACAGATACGCAGTATTTT
CDR3aa: CASSQVGFTDTQYF

v_gene: TRBV7-2
d_gene: -
j_gene: TRBJ2-2
abundance: -
CDR3nt: TGTGCCAGCAGCTTAGTAGCCCTCTCGGTCACCGGGGAGCTGTTTTTT
CDR3aa: CASSLVALSVTGELFF

v_gene: TRBV9
d_gene: -
j_gene: TRBJ2-7
abundance: -
CDR3nt: TGTGCCAGCAGCGTGGGGAGCTCAGCTTCTCTCTACGAGCAGTACTTC
CDR3aa: CASSVGSSASLYEQYF

v_gene: TRBV25-1
d_gene: TRBD1
j_gene: TRBJ2-2
abundance: -
CDR3nt: TGTGCCAGCAGTGGTTTTTTTGGGCAGGGGGACACCGGGGAGCTGTTTTTT
CDR3aa: CASSGFFGQGDTGELFF

v_gene: TRBV7-7
d_gene: -
j_gene: TRBJ2-2
abundance: -
CDR3nt: TGTGCTAGCAGCTTAGACCGGTCCGGGGAGCTGTTTTTT
CDR3aa: CASSLDRSGELFF

v_gene: TRBV30
d_gene: -
j_gene: TRBJ2-3
abundance: -
CDR3nt: TGTGCCTGGAGTGTGGGGGGCCGAATGGCAGATACGCAGTATTTT
CDR3aa: CAWSVGGRMADTQYF

v_gene: TRBV10-3
d_gene: TRBD1
j_gene: TRBJ1-1
abundance: -
CDR3nt: TGTGCCATCAGGTCCGGGACAGGGAACACTGAAGCTTTCTTT
CDR3aa: CAIRSGTGNTEAFF

v_gene: TRBV6-1
d_gene: -
j_gene: TRBJ1-1
abundance: -
CDR3nt: TGTGCCAGCACCGAAGGGGGTCCCACTGAAGCTTTCTTT
CDR3aa: CASTEGGPTEAFF

v_gene: TRBV6-2/TRBV6-3
d_gene: -
j_gene: TRBJ2-4
abundance: -
CDR3nt: TGTGCCAGCAGTTACTCGGGGTCGGAGGGCCTAGCCAAAAACATTCAGTACTTC
CDR3aa: CASSYSGSEGLAKNIQYF

v_gene: TRBV5-1
d_gene: -
j_gene: TRBJ1-1
abundance: -
CDR3nt: TGCGCCAGCAGCCAGGACAGTTCTCAGACTGAAGCTTTCTTT
CDR3aa: CASSQDSSQTEAFF

v_gene: TRBV7-9
d_gene: -
j_gene: TRBJ2-1
abundance: -
CDR3nt: TGTGCCAGCAGCCCTTCGGGTCCCGGCAATGAGCAGTTCTTC
CDR3aa: CASSPSGPGNEQFF

v_gene: TRBV20-1
d_gene: TRBD2
j_gene: TRBJ2-7
abundance: -
CDR3nt: TGCAGTGCTGTTAGCGGGAGGGCACACGAGCAGTACTTC
CDR3aa: CSAVSGRAHEQYF

v_gene: TRBV30
d_gene: -
j_gene: TRBJ1-5
abundance: -
CDR3nt: TGTGCCTGGAGTGTACCCGGAGGCAATCAGCCCCAGCATTTT
CDR3aa: CAWSVPGGNQPQHF

v_gene: TRBV18
d_gene: -
j_gene: TRBJ1-1
abundance: -
CDR3nt: TGTGCCAGCTCACCACGCACAGGAGCGAACACTGAAGCTTTCTTT
CDR3aa: CASSPRTGANTEAFF

v_gene: TRBV30
d_gene: -
j_gene: TRBJ2-7
abundance: -
CDR3nt: TGTGCCTGGACAGGGGCGTCCTACGAGCAGTACTTC
CDR3aa: CAWTGASYEQYF

v_gene: TRBV5-4
d_gene: TRBD2
j_gene: TRBJ2-7
abundance: -
CDR3nt: TGTGCCAGCAGCTACGGACTAGCGGGAGGAGGTGTATGGAGGTTC
CDR3aa: CASSYGLAGGGVWRF

v_gene: TRBV6-5
d_gene: TRBD2
j_gene: TRBJ2-1
abundance: -
CDR3nt: TGTGCCAGCAGTTACTCGCCCCTCAGGCTAGCGGGGTCCCACCTCGTTGAGCAGTTCTTC
CDR3aa: CASSYSPLRLAGSHLVEQFF

v_gene: TRBV6-5
d_gene: -
j_gene: TRBJ2-3
abundance: few
CDR3nt: TGTGCCAGCAGTTCCCAAGGGGATACGCAGTATTTT
CDR3aa: CASSSQGDTQYF

v_gene: TRBV29-1
d_gene: TRBD2
j_gene: TRBJ2-3
abundance: -
CDR3nt: TGCAGCGTGCGTATACTAGCGGGGGGTGGTGGTACGCAGTATTTT
CDR3aa: CSVRILAGGGGTQYF

v_gene: TRBV6-2/TRBV6-3
d_gene: -
j_gene: TRBJ2-7
abundance: -
CDR3nt: TGTGCCAGCGGACATAGCGGCTCATACGAGCAGTACTTC
CDR3aa: CASGHSGSYEQYF

v_gene: TRBV18
d_gene: -
j_gene: TRBJ2-5
abundance: -
CDR3nt: TGTGCCAGCTCACGGCCACAGGGAGAAGAGACCCAGTACTTC
CDR3aa: CASSRPQGEETQYF

v_gene: TRBV7-6
d_gene: TRBD1
j_gene: TRBJ2-7
abundance: few
CDR3nt: TGTGCCAGCAGCTCACGGACAGGTCCTAGGCAGTACTTC
CDR3aa: CASSSRTGPRQYF

v_gene: TRBV6-6
d_gene: -
j_gene: TRBJ1-1
abundance: -
CDR3nt: TGTGCCAGCACGCTCGGGGACACTGAAGCTTTCTTT
CDR3aa: CASTLGDTEAFF

v_gene: TRBV29-1
d_gene: -
j_gene: TRBJ2-3
abundance: -
CDR3nt: TGCAGCGGTAGACTAGGTCTTAACACAGATACGCAGTATTTT
CDR3aa: CSGRLGLNTDTQYF

v_gene: TRBV7-9
d_gene: -
j_gene: TRBJ1-2
abundance: -
CDR3nt: TGTGCCAGCAGCCATCGATCCGGGACTCCGGGCGGCTACACCTTC
CDR3aa: CASSHRSGTPGGYTF

v_gene: TRBV6-2/TRBV6-3
d_gene: TRBD1
j_gene: TRBJ1-1
abundance: -
CDR3nt: TGTGCCAGCAGTTACAACCGGGACAGGGGGCTTGGCACTGAAGCTTTCTTT
CDR3aa: CASSYNRDRGLGTEAFF

v_gene: TRBV18
d_gene: TRBD2
j_gene: TRBJ2-5
abundance: -
CDR3nt: TGTGCCAGCTCACAACGAGCGGGGGGATTTCAAAAGACCCAGTACTTC
CDR3aa: CASSQRAGGFQKTQYF